These 32 T cell receptor beta chains originate from one sample sequenced in a study of cytomegalovirus exposure and HLA in healthy donors. The PCR had 60 Vbeta and 13 Jbeta primers. Assay used: immunoSEQ multiplex PCR; TCRdb lists only in-frame clones, some missing. Of about 200,000 clones listed, roughly 77% are singletons. Sequencing input: PBMCs. These receptors were collected from a male donor in good health and CMV-seropositive.

This rearrangement joins TRBV7-9 to TRBJ1-1, with TRBD1 matching 7 bases. The V gene end was trimmed by 2 bases and the J gene end by 9 bases; junction bases not matched to a gene: 15. The CDR3 is 16 residues long. Germline lookup yields CDR1 SEHNR and CDR2 FQNEAQ (reference sequence). CDR3 coding DNA: TGTGCCAGCAGCTTACCACCCGCGGGGGGTAGGGGGCAAGCTTTCTTT. Its protein product is CASSLPPAGGRGQAFF.

V is TRBV6-5 and J is TRBJ1-3, with a possible D match to TRBD1 (5 bases). Germline V gives CDR1 MNHEY, CDR2 SVGAGI. The CDR3 has 15 amino acids. V lost 3 bases and J lost 0, with 9 bases in between. Here the CDR3 DNA reads TGTGCCAGCAGTTATACAGGCGGCTCTGGAAACACCATATATTTT. Translated: CASSYTGGSGNTIYF.

V gene TRBV7-9 combines with J gene TRBJ1-2; a weak D match, TRBD1 (5 bases). The CDR3 runs 15 residues. Germline CDR1 SEHNR, CDR2 FQNEAQ (reference sequence). V was shortened by 1 base and J by 8 bases, with 17 bases between the two germline ends. In DNA, the CDR3 is TGTGCCAGCAGCTTAGATTTCTCCAGGGCTCGAGGCTACACCTTC. It encodes CASSLDFSRARGYTF.

CDR3 region: CSASDYSNSYEQYF. CDR3 coding DNA: TGCAGCGCATCTGACTACTCGAATTCCTACGAGCAGTACTTC. The V and J genes are TRBV29-1 and TRBJ2-7; tentative D call: TRBD2 (5 bases). V lost 7 bases and J lost 1, with 17 bases in between. This CDR3 is 14 amino acids long. CDR1 and CDR2 (germline): SQVTM, ANQGSEA.

CDR3 loop: CASSPWTGGPSQGEQYF. The DNA for the CDR3 is TGTGCCAGCTCACCCTGGACAGGGGGCCCTTCTCAGGGCGAGCAGTACTTC. The chain recombines TRBV18 with TRBJ2-7; 11 nucleotides match TRBD1. The CDR3 loop spans 17 amino acids. V lost 3 bases to trimming and J lost 6 bases; unmatched junction nucleotides: 13. Germline values: CDR1 KGHSH, CDR2 LQKENI.

The chain combines TRBV11-2 with TRBJ2-7; no clear D. The CDR3 contains 13 residues. In germline, CDR1 is SGHAT, CDR2 FQNNGV. Between the trimmed V and J ends, which lost 5 bases and 2 bases, there was a span of 10 bases. The CDR3 loop is CASSKTHPYEQYF. The CDR3 DNA reads TGTGCCAGCAGCAAGACTCATCCCTACGAGCAGTACTTC. The variable domain in full, with the rest retrieved from reference TRBV11-2 and TRBJ2-7, is EAGVAQSPRYKIIEKRQSVAFWCNPISGHATLYWYQQILGQGPKLLIQFQNNGVVDDSQLPKDRFSAERLKGVDSTLKIQPAKLEDSAVYLCASSKTHPYEQYFGPGTRLTVT.

The J gene is TRBJ1-1, the V gene TRBV18; no firm D call. This CDR3 is 11 amino acids long. V was cut by 3 bases and J by 8 bases, with 7 bases left in between. The V gene's germline CDR1 is KGHSH and CDR2 LQKENI. CDR3 residues: CASSPEAEAFF. The CDR3 DNA is TGTGCCAGCTCACCTGAAGCGGAAGCTTTCTTT.

This chain connects TRBV9 to TRBJ2-1; D may be TRBD2 (8 bases). V lost 4 bases, J lost 2 bases, and 16 bases lay in between. In germline, CDR1 is SGDLS, CDR2 YYNGEE. This CDR3 has 16 residues. This CDR3 is CASSLGGGGPYNEQFF. CDR3 nucleotide sequence: TGTGCCAGCAGCCTAGGGGGCGGGGGGCCCTACAATGAGCAGTTCTTC.

The chain couples TRBV5-4 to TRBJ2-3, with 7 bases lining up with TRBD2. CDR3 length: 16 residues. J was trimmed by 6 bases and V by 0 bases; bases with no gene match: 10. Germline CDR1 is SGHNT and CDR2 is YYREEE (reference sequence). The CDR3 loop reads CASSLGRGAGTDTQYF. DNA for the CDR3: TGTGCCAGCAGCTTGGGGAGGGGAGCGGGGACTGATACGCAGTATTTT.

V gene TRBV19 combines with J gene TRBJ2-3; maybe TRBD2 (5 bases). This CDR3 comprises 14 residues. From germline, CDR1 is LNHDA and CDR2 SQIVND (reference sequence). V lost 5 bases to trimming and J lost 0 bases, with 9 bases between them. In DNA form, the CDR3 reads TGTGCCAGTAGTCCCTGGACTAGCACAGATACGCAGTATTTT. Protein product: CASSPWTSTDTQYF.

The gene calls are TRBV28 and TRBJ2-7; TRBD1 agrees at 9 bases. CDR1 MDHEN and CDR2 SYDVKM come from the germline V gene. V gave up 2 bases and J gave up 3 bases; unmatched junction bases: 8. The CDR3 consists of 16 residues. The CDR3 is CASSLPGTGPVYEQYF. DNA of the CDR3: TGTGCCAGCAGTTTACCTGGGACAGGGCCCGTCTACGAGCAGTACTTC.

CDR3 region: CASSVAVTGTSWSPRQDTQYF. DNA of the CDR3: TGTGCCAGCAGCGTAGCTGTTACCGGGACTAGTTGGTCACCCCGTCAAGATACGCAGTATTTT. V and J are TRBV9 and TRBJ2-3; 8 bases are a match to TRBD2. This CDR3 spans 21 amino acids. The V segment lost 0 bases and the J segment 5 bases; nucleotides outside the gene matches: 23. Germline V gene sequence: CDR1 SGDLS, CDR2 YYNGEE.

The gene calls are TRBV18 and TRBJ2-5; D not certain. There are 13 residues in the CDR3. Germline CDR1 and CDR2: KGHSH and LQKENI. V was shortened by 0 bases and J by 2 bases, with 4 bases between the two germline ends. CDR3 sequence: CASSPPQQETQYF. The CDR3 DNA sequence: TGTGCCAGCTCACCACCTCAGCAAGAGACCCAGTACTTC.

This clone occurred a few times. CDR3 DNA sequence: TGTGCCAGTAGTTACCCCGGGGGCTACGAGCAGTACTTC. Its translation: CASSYPGGYEQYF. The J gene is TRBJ2-7, the V gene TRBV19; TRBD2 is a possible D gene (6 bases). CDR1 LNHDA and CDR2 SQIVND come from the germline V gene (reference sequence). The CDR3 extends over 13 amino acids. Trimming took off 5 bases at V and 3 bases at J, with 11 bases between the two ends.

This chain joins TRBV2 and TRBJ2-6; no firm D call. This CDR3 region has 14 residues. Trimming cost V 7 bases and J 0 bases, with 7 bases left between them. CDR1 and CDR2 (germline): SNHLY, FYNNEI. The CDR3 here is CASNSYSGANVLTF. The CDR3 nucleotides are TGTGCCAGCAACAGTTACTCTGGGGCCAACGTCCTGACTTTC.

The chain has TRBV5-1 and TRBJ2-3, with TRBD1 identical over 7 bases. The V and J ends lost 4 bases and 4 bases, in that order; junction bases with no gene match: 6. The CDR3 runs to 14 residues. CDR1 and CDR2 from the germline V gene are SGHRS and YFSETQ. The CDR3 reads CASSTDRVADTQYF. DNA of the CDR3: TGCGCCAGCAGCACTGACAGGGTAGCAGATACGCAGTATTTT.

This clone is a singleton in its sample. The J gene is TRBJ1-6, the V gene TRBV19; a weak D match, TRBD1 (5 bases). Germline V CDR1 and CDR2: LNHDA, SQIVND (reference sequence). This CDR3 is 12 amino acids long. V was pared by 8 bases and J by 8 bases, with 10 bases between. In DNA form, the CDR3 reads TGTGCCAGTTCCCAGGGTCATTCACCCCTCCACTTT. As protein: CASSQGHSPLHF.

The chain couples TRBV6-5 to TRBJ2-5, with 10 bases aligning to TRBD2. Germline V gene sequence: CDR1 MNHEY, CDR2 SVGAGI. Trimming removed 6 bases from V and 2 bases from J; junction bases left unmatched: 3. CDR3 length equals 14 residues. CDR3 DNA sequence: TGTGCCAGCAGGACTAGCGGGTCGCAAGAGACCCAGTACTTC. Translation: CASRTSGSQETQYF.

The V gene is TRBV15, the J gene TRBJ1-3; 9 bases are a match to TRBD1. Germline V gene lookup returns CDR1 LNHNV and CDR2 YYDKDF (reference sequence). This CDR3 is 16 amino acids long. V trimming: 3 bases; J trimming: 2 bases; junction bases outside the gene matches: 5. CDR3 in amino acids: CATSRAGDRAGNTIYF. CDR3 sequence (DNA): TGTGCCACCAGCAGGGCCGGGGACAGGGCTGGAAACACCATATATTTT.

This clone has just a few counts. The J gene is TRBJ2-7, the V gene TRBV19; TRBD2 matches at 11 bases. The CDR3 is 17 residues long. In germline, CDR1 is LNHDA, CDR2 SQIVND (reference sequence). With V trimmed by 5 bases and J by 3 bases, 12 bases remained unmatched. The CDR3 reads CASSVTSGRRIYYEQYF. The CDR3 coding sequence is TGTGCCAGTAGTGTAACTAGCGGGAGAAGAATTTACTACGAGCAGTACTTC.

This sequence joins TRBV4-1 and TRBJ2-2; 10 bases are shared with TRBD2. CDR1 is MGHRA, CDR2 YSYEKL, per germline. V was clipped by 5 bases and J by 4 bases; unmatched bases: 4. This CDR3 contains 15 residues. The CDR3 DNA reads TGCGCCAGCAGCTACAGCGGGGGGGGCACCGGGGAGCTGTTTTTT. This gives the protein CASSYSGGGTGELFF.

The table lists this clone with a count of one. This chain connects TRBV20-1 to TRBJ1-4, with TRBD1 as a possible D gene (5 bases). CDR1 is DFQATT, CDR2 SNEGSKA, per germline (reference sequence). The CDR3 runs 11 residues. The CDR3 DNA sequence: TGCAGGGGGGGGACGGGTGAAAAACTGTTTTTT. This sequence encodes CRGGTGEKLFF.

CDR3 DNA sequence: TGCGCCAGCGAAGGGGCGAACTATGGCTACACCTTC. This sequence encodes CASEGANYGYTF. V usage is TRBV10-2 and J usage is TRBJ1-2, with D possibly matching TRBD1 (5 bases). Germline CDR1 reads WSHSY; CDR2 reads SAAADI. V dropped 8 bases and J dropped 2 bases, with 9 bases sitting between them. The CDR3 has 12 residues.

In nucleotides, the CDR3 is TGTGCCAGCTCACCTGAGAGGGAAGTCACCGGGGAGCTGTTTTTT. Its translation: CASSPEREVTGELFF. The J gene is TRBJ2-2, the V gene TRBV18; D perhaps matches TRBD2 (5 bases). The CDR3 extends over 15 amino acids. Trimming took off 3 bases at V and 4 bases at J, with 12 bases between the two ends. Per germline, CDR1 KGHSH and CDR2 LQKENI.

The chain combines TRBV5-1 with TRBJ2-3; the match to TRBD1 covers 9 bases. The length of the CDR3 is 15 residues. CDR1 is SGHRS and CDR2 is YFSETQ in the germline V gene. The V segment lost 8 bases and the J segment 3 bases; nucleotides outside the gene matches: 10. The DNA for the CDR3 is TGCGCCAGTACGATCGGGACAGGGAATACAGATACGCAGTATTTT. Translated: CASTIGTGNTDTQYF.

The rearrangement links TRBV9 to TRBJ2-7, with D unclear. The V gene's germline CDR1 is SGDLS and CDR2 YYNGEE. Trimming took off 4 bases at V and 0 bases at J, with 14 bases between the two ends. This CDR3 has 15 residues. CDR3 protein: CASSPSARPSYEQYF. Written as DNA, the CDR3 is TGTGCCAGCAGCCCCAGCGCAAGACCCTCCTACGAGCAGTACTTC.

The chain's CDR3 is CASSPDRGNEQFF. The CDR3 DNA reads as TGTGCCAGTAGTCCTGACAGGGGGAATGAGCAGTTCTTC. The V and J genes are TRBV19 and TRBJ2-1, with 9 nucleotides matching TRBD1. The V segment lost 5 bases and the J segment 7 bases; nucleotides outside the gene matches: 3. CDR3 size: 13 residues. The germline CDR1 and CDR2 sequences are LNHDA and SQIVND (reference sequence).

The V gene is TRBV4-1, the J gene TRBJ1-2; perhaps TRBD1 as D (6 bases). Trimming shortened V by 1 base and J by 4 bases, and 10 bases separated the two germline ends. The CDR3 is 14 amino acids. CDR1 and CDR2 from the germline V gene are MGHRA and YSYEKL. The CDR3 region is CASSQGRGSYGYTF. CDR3 bases: TGCGCCAGCAGCCAAGGCAGGGGCAGCTATGGCTACACCTTC.

The V call is TRBV11-3, the J call TRBJ2-1, with 10 positions matching TRBD1. From germline, CDR1 is SGHNT and CDR2 YENEEA. This CDR3 spans 16 amino acids. With 1 base clipped from V and 3 bases from J, the junction kept 3 bases outside the gene matches. CDR3 loop: CASSLVGQGGYNEQFF. CDR3 in DNA: TGTGCCAGCAGCTTAGTCGGACAGGGGGGCTACAATGAGCAGTTCTTC.

The chain has TRBV6-6 and TRBJ1-1; a possible D gene is TRBD1 (6 bases). This CDR3 has 16 residues. V dropped 5 bases and J dropped 3 bases, with 19 bases sitting between them. The germline V gene encodes CDR1 MNHNY and CDR2 SVGAGI (reference sequence). CDR3 coding DNA: TGTGCCAGCAGTACCGGGACACCGAAATGGCACACTGAAGCTTTCTTT. It specifies CASSTGTPKWHTEAFF.

V and J are TRBV18 and TRBJ1-5; 7 bases match TRBD1. From germline, CDR1 is KGHSH and CDR2 LQKENI. J gave up 5 bases and V 6 bases, and 4 bases lay outside the gene matches. This CDR3 is built from 13 residues. The CDR3 DNA sequence: TGTGCCAGCTCCCGAGGGGGCGATCAGCCCCAGCATTTT. Translation: CASSRGGDQPQHF.

The V and J genes are TRBV25-1 and TRBJ1-2; D perhaps matches TRBD1 (5 bases). From germline, CDR1 is MGHDK and CDR2 SYGVNS. With 6 bases removed from V and 3 bases from J, the gap between germline ends came to 14 bases. The CDR3 has 14 amino acids. The chain's CDR3 is CASRGGPHHYGYTF. CDR3 in DNA: TGTGCCAGCAGGGGGGGACCTCACCACTATGGCTACACCTTC.